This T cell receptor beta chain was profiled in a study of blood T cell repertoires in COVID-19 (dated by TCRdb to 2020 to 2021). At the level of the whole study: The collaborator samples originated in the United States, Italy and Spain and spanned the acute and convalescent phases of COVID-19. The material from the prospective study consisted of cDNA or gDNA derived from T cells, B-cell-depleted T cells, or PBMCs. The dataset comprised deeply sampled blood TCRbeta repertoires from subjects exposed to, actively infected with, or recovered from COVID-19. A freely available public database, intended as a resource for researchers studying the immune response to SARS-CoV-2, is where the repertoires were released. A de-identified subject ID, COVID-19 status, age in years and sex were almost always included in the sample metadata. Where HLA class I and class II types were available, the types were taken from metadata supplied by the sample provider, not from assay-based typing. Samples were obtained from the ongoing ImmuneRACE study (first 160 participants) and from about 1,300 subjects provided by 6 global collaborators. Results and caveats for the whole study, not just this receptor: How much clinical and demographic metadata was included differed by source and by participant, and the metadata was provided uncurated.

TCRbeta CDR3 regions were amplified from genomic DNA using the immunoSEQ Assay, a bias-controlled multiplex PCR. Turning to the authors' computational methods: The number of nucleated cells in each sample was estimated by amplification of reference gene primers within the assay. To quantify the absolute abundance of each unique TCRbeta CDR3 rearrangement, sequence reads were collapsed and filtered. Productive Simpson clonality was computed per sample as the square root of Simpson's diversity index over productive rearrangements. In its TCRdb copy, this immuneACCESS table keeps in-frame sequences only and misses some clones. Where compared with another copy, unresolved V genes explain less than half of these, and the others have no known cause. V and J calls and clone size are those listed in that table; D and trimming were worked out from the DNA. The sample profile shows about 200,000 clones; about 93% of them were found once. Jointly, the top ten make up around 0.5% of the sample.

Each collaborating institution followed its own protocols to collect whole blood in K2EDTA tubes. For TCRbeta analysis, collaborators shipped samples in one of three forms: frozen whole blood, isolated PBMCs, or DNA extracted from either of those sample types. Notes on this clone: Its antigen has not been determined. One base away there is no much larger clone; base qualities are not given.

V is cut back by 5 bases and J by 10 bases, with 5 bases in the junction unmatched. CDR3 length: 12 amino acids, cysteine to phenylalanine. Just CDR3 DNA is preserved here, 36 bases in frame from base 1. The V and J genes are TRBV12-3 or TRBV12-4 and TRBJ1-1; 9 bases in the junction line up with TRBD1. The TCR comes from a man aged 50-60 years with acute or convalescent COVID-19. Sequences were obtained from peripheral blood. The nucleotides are TGTGCCAGCAGTACGGGACAGGGCGTAGCTTTCTTT. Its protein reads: CASSTGQGVAFF.